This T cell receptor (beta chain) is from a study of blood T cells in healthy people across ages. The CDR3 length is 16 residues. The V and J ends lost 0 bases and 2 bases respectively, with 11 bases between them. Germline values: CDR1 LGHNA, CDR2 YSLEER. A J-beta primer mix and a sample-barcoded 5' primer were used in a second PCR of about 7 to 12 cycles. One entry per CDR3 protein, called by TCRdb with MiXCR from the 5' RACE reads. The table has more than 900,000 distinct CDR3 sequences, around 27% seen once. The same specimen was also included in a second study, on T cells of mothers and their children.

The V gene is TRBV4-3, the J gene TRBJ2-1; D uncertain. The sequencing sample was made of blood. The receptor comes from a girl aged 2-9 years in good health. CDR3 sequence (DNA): TGCGCCAGCAGCCAAGAGGGTCCTACCCCCTACAATGAGCAGTTCTTC. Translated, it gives CASSQEGPTPYNEQFF.